What follows are 14 T cell receptor beta chains derived from one specimen sequenced in a study of blood T cell repertoires in COVID-19. The assay was immunoSEQ multiplex PCR, and TCRdb's table has in-frame clones only and misses some. The sample comprises fewer than 25,000 clones, around 90% of which are singletons, and 6% rests with the top ten. Source material: peripheral blood. The receptors were gathered from a human donor in a cohort sampled during active COVID-19.

This sequence joins TRBV6-1 and TRBJ1-6, with D possibly being TRBD1 (6 bases). Germline CDR1 MNHNS, CDR2 SASEGT. CDR3 size: 14 residues. V lost 3 bases to trimming and J lost 7 bases, with 10 bases between them. The CDR3 nucleotides read TGTGCCAGCAGTGACATGGGGGCCAATTCACCCCTCCACTTT. Translated: CASSDMGANSPLHF.

V is TRBV24-1 and J is TRBJ2-1; 8 bases are shared with TRBD2. The CDR3 runs to 13 residues. The germline V gene encodes CDR1 KGHDR and CDR2 SFDVKD. V was clipped by 1 base and J by 8 bases; unmatched bases: 0. CDR3 nucleotide sequence: TGTGCCACCAGTGATTTAGCGGGAGATGAGCAGTTCTTC. Protein product: CATSDLAGDEQFF.

The chain has TRBV5-1 and TRBJ1-5; perhaps TRBD1 as D (6 bases). The length of the CDR3 is 15 residues. Trimming took off 1 base at V and 2 bases at J, with 10 bases between the two ends. Germline V CDR1 and CDR2: SGHRS, YFSETQ. The CDR3 bases are TGCGCCAGCAGCTTGTCAGGGGTGGGCAATCAGCCCCAGCATTTT. Translating gives CASSLSGVGNQPQHF.

The chain uses TRBV7-6 and TRBJ1-4; no reliable D call. CDR1 is SGHVS, CDR2 FNYEAQ, per germline. Trimming cost V 3 bases and J 0 bases, with 5 bases left between them. This CDR3 contains 14 residues. Written as DNA, the CDR3 is TGTGCCAGCAGCTTGGGAGCAACTAATGAAAAACTGTTTTTT. Its translation is CASSLGATNEKLFF.

V usage is TRBV4-1 and J usage is TRBJ1-1, with TRBD1 identical over 7 bases. The CDR3 covers 14 residues. Trimming cost V 0 bases and J 4 bases; bases outside gene matches: 2. CDR1 is MGHRA and CDR2 is YSYEKL in the germline V gene. In nucleotides, the CDR3 is TGCGCCAGCAGCCAAGATGCAGGGGGCACTGAAGCTTTCTTT. The encoded protein is CASSQDAGGTEAFF.

This clone was counted between two and nine times. The chain uses TRBV10-3 and TRBJ1-1; the match to TRBD1 covers 7 bases. Germline V CDR1 and CDR2: ENHRY, SYGVKD. This CDR3 region has 15 residues. V gave up 5 bases and J gave up 3 bases; unmatched junction bases: 9. CDR3 nucleotides: TGTGCCATCAGTAAACTTAGGGACAGCGACACTGAAGCTTTCTTT. Translated, it gives CAISKLRDSDTEAFF.

The chain uses TRBV10-1 and TRBJ1-2, with D possibly TRBD1 on 6 matching bases. Per germline, CDR1 WNHNN and CDR2 SYGVQD (reference sequence). This CDR3 is 15 amino acids long. Trimming stripped 5 bases from V and 6 bases from J, with 19 bases between. In DNA form, the CDR3 reads TGCGCCAGCAGTCGGATAGAGCAGGGGTTTGATGGCTACACCTTC. As protein: CASSRIEQGFDGYTF.

This rearrangement joins TRBV9 to TRBJ2-7; weak D call: TRBD2 (5 bases). Trimming pared 7 bases from V and 2 bases from J, leaving 19 bases between. The CDR3 covers 15 residues. Germline assignment: CDR1 SGDLS and CDR2 YYNGEE. The DNA of the CDR3 is TGTGCCAGCTCCGCCGCGGGCGGGCTAACCTACGAGCAGTACTTC. Encoded protein: CASSAAGGLTYEQYF.

The chain links TRBV5-6 to TRBJ1-1; D unclear. Germline CDR1 is SGHDT and CDR2 is YYEEEE. Trimming shortened V by 4 bases and J by 11 bases, and 15 bases separated the two germline ends. The CDR3 is made up of 12 amino acids. The CDR3 DNA is TGTGCCAGCAGCGGTACTAGTGGATGGGCTTTCTTT. The encoded protein is CASSGTSGWAFF.

The chain couples TRBV4-1 to TRBJ2-1; the D gene is possibly TRBD1 (6 bases). Germline loops: CDR1 MGHRA, CDR2 YSYEKL. With 3 bases removed from V and 6 bases from J, the gap between germline ends came to 12 bases. The length of the CDR3 is 14 residues. CDR3 bases: TGCGCCAGCAGCCAGGGACAAAACTCCAATGAGCAGTTCTTC. It encodes CASSQGQNSNEQFF.

V and J are TRBV4-2 and TRBJ2-1, with D possibly TRBD1 on 6 matching bases. Germline V gene lookup returns CDR1 LGHNA and CDR2 YNFKEQ. The CDR3 spans 15 residues. V lost 1 base, J lost 0 bases, and 7 bases lay in between. Here the CDR3 DNA reads TGTGCCAGCAGCCAAGGAGGGGGCTCCTACAATGAGCAGTTCTTC. This codes for CASSQGGGSYNEQFF.

The chain joins TRBV6-1 to TRBJ1-4, with D perhaps TRBD1 (5 bases). Germline values: CDR1 MNHNS, CDR2 SASEGT. V was cut by 2 bases and J by 4 bases, with 11 bases left in between. The CDR3 extends over 15 amino acids. The CDR3: CASSEWGGINEKLFF. CDR3 nucleotides: TGTGCCAGCAGTGAATGGGGGGGGATTAATGAAAAACTGTTTTTT.

The rearrangement links TRBV19 to TRBJ2-1; 9 nucleotides align to TRBD2. The germline CDR1 and CDR2 sequences are LNHDA and SQIVND (reference sequence). The CDR3 length is 16 residues. The J segment lost 6 bases and the V segment lost 5 bases, leaving 11 bases of the junction unmatched. CDR3 DNA: TGTGCCAGTAGTGGGGGGACTAGCCCTCGGCCCAATGAGCAGTTCTTC. Translation: CASSGGTSPRPNEQFF.

This chain joins TRBV6-5 and TRBJ2-1, with 11 bases that match TRBD2. The CDR3 is 14 residues long. Germline trimming cut 5 bases from V and 4 bases from J; bases unmatched to any gene: 1. The germline CDR1 and CDR2 sequences are MNHEY and SVGAGI. CDR3 coding DNA: TGTGCCAGCAGTCCTAGCGGGGGGTACAATGAGCAGTTCTTC. Amino acid sequence: CASSPSGGYNEQFF.